This T cell receptor beta chain emerged from a study of tumor and adjacent non-tumor tissue in lung cancer (dated by TCRdb to between 2018 and 2020). About the investigation overall: Patients with adenocarcinoma (about twelve), squamous cell carcinoma (2) and small cell lung cancer (1) were included in the cohort. The study compared bulk TCRbeta repertoires between lung tumor tissue and matched distant non-tumor lung tissue from about 14 lung cancer patients. A few dozen paired specimens, one tumor and one normal lung sample per patient, were profiled by TCRbeta CDR3 sequencing. Ages among the roughly 15 patients ranged from about 31 to 85 years, there were 10 men and 5 women, and disease was at TNM stage I to III. Sequencing produced 130,000,000 or so productive TCRbeta reads in total, an average of about 3.8 million reads per sample. Overall results and qualifications from the work: The cohort had only 15 or so patients, and the authors noted that larger samples and more detailed clinical data are needed. The top 100 clones made up a significantly larger cumulative share of the repertoire in normal lung than in tumor tissue. The sequencing platform is not named in the methods, and unique molecular identifiers are not mentioned. TCR diversity (inverse Simpson) was significantly higher in tumor than in normal lung tissue (roughly 390 vs 170, P = 0.0075, Mann-Whitney U test). Peripheral blood was not sequenced, so blood TCRbeta repertoires were not examined in the lung cancer patients of the study. TCR diversity was significantly higher in younger patients, and greater tumor TCR diversity was associated with shorter overall survival and shorter disease-free survival.

This clonotype was detected only once. Its cognate antigen has yet to be identified. Just one base apart from a much larger clone, this may be a read error. The CDR3 holds 13 amino acids from the cysteine to the phenylalanine. The DNA shown is the 39-base CDR3, in frame from base 1. From a lookup of the germline V gene, CDR1 and CDR2 are LGHNA and YNFKEQ. RNA was isolated from bulk unsorted tissue, and RNA quality was assessed with a NanoDrop ND-1000 and an Agilent 2100. For the normal lung samples, distant non-tumor tissue was collected more than 3 cm away from the tumor edge. All donors had newly diagnosed lung cancer, had not received prior chemotherapy, and were admitted for thoracic surgery in China between August and November 2014. The study excluded patients who had received radiotherapy or chemotherapy before or who had another cancer at the same time. Surgical tissue pieces of about 1-2.1 cm3 were preserved in RNAlater solution and stored at -80 °C until use.

To prepare the library, multiplex PCR was applied. The run used an Illumina HiSeq 2500. Following protocols modified from ARM-PCR, the researchers constructed TCRbeta libraries through three rounds of nested PCR with primers (Table S4). Before sequencing, PCR products of 200-500 bp were cut from the gel and purified using the QIAquick gel extraction kit. The authors' analysis ran thus. Reads were cleaned with Trimmomatic, merged with FLASH into complete CDR3 sequences, and assigned to V(D)J germline segments with MiTCR. VDJtools was used to compute clonal diversity as the inverse Simpson's index. A read counted as productive if the sequence was in-frame and lacked a premature stop codon. Using fastp trimming at Q25 and MiXCR clonotype assembly, TCRdb reanalyzed the public sequencing data and kept in-frame beta chains. Rows are unified per CDR3 protein, each entry keeping the most common DNA and genes. These V and J calls rely on TCRdb rather than the paper's analysis. This sample comprises tens of thousands of distinct CDR3 sequences, around 70% of them detected only once. The ten largest clones add up to 28% of the sample.

The sequence was collected from a woman aged 45-65 years with non-small cell lung cancer. The sample consisted of distant non-tumor lung tissue. The chain is made from TRBV4-2 and TRBJ2-2, with no confidently assigned D gene. In nucleotides, the sequence is TGTGCCAGCAGCCAGGAAAACATCGGGGAGCTGTTTTTT. It translates to CASSQENIGELFF.